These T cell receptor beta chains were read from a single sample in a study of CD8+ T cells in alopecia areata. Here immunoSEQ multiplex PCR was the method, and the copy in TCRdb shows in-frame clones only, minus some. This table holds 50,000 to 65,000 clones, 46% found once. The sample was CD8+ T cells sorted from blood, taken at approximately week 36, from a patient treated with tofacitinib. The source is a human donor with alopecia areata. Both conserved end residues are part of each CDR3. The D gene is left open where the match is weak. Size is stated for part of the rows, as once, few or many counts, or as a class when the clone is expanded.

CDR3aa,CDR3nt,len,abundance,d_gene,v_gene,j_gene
CASSLASNYEQYF,TGTGCCAGCAGCTTAGCTTCTAACTACGAGCAGTACTTC,13,few,-,TRBV11-1,TRBJ2-7
CASSAPAATSGREYEQYF,TGTGCCAGCAGTGCCCCCGCGGCGACTAGCGGGAGGGAATACGAGCAGTACTTC,18,-,TRBD2,TRBV6-1,TRBJ2-7
CASSPSRANEKLFF,TGTGCCAGCAGTCCTAGTAGGGCTAATGAAAAACTGTTTTTT,14,-,-,TRBV6-5,TRBJ1-4
CASSLTGGPRTQYF,TGCGCCAGCAGCTTGACGGGAGGGCCGCGGACCCAGTACTTC,14,-,TRBD2,TRBV5-1,TRBJ2-5
CASSLALVEETQYF,TGTGCCAGCAGCTTAGCGCTTGTAGAAGAGACCCAGTACTTC,14,few,-,TRBV7-9,TRBJ2-5
CSVGQGPNYGYTF,TGCAGCGTCGGACAGGGACCTAACTATGGCTACACCTTC,13,once,TRBD1,TRBV29-1,TRBJ1-2
CASSQGQGAYEQYF,TGCGCCAGCAGCCAGGGACAGGGGGCCTACGAGCAGTACTTC,14,-,TRBD1,TRBV4-3,TRBJ2-7
CASSGTRETRETQYF,TGTGCCAGCAGTGGGACTAGGGAGACGAGGGAGACCCAGTACTTC,15,-,TRBD2,TRBV2,TRBJ2-5
CASSVGQGSNQPQHF,TGTGCCAGCAGCGTAGGGCAGGGTTCTAATCAGCCCCAGCATTTT,15,-,-,TRBV9,TRBJ1-5
CASSGRDRVGTGELFF,TGTGCCAGCAGCGGCCGGGACAGGGTCGGCACCGGGGAGCTGTTTTTT,16,once,TRBD1,TRBV9,TRBJ2-2
CASSDTPQAEAFF,TGTGCCAGCAGTGACACACCGCAGGCTGAAGCTTTCTTT,13,few,-,TRBV6-4,TRBJ1-1
CASSYVETGIDTQYF,TGTGCCAGCAGTTACGTCGAAACAGGGATTGATACGCAGTATTTT,15,-,-,TRBV6-5,TRBJ2-3
CASSFSGANVLTF,TGTGCCAGCAGTTTTTCTGGGGCCAACGTCCTGACTTTC,13,few,-,TRBV27,TRBJ2-6
CASTPWASGGTGELFF,TGTGCCAGTACCCCGTGGGCTAGCGGAGGGACCGGGGAGCTGTTTTTT,16,medium-sized,TRBD2,TRBV19,TRBJ2-2
CASSAGGTTDNEQFF,TGTGCCAGCAGCGCGGGGGGGACAACTGACAATGAGCAGTTCTTC,15,-,TRBD2,TRBV6-5,TRBJ2-1
CAAQKVTYGYTF,TGTGCCGCCCAAAAAGTAACCTATGGCTACACCTTC,12,-,-,TRBV30,TRBJ1-2
CASSLVGGGGYTF,TGTGCCAGCAGCTTGGTCGGGGGAGGAGGCTACACCTTC,13,-,-,TRBV5-6,TRBJ1-2
CSVRAASSYEQYF,TGCAGCGTCAGGGCCGCGAGCTCCTACGAGCAGTACTTC,13,once,-,TRBV29-1,TRBJ2-7
CASSEGTGVYYEQYF,TGTGCCAGCAGCGAAGGGACAGGGGTGTACTACGAGCAGTACTTC,15,-,TRBD1,TRBV7-2,TRBJ2-7
CASSQDISTSGSYEQYF,TGCGCCAGCAGCCAAGATATTTCGACTAGCGGCTCGTACGAGCAGTACTTC,17,few,TRBD2,TRBV4-3,TRBJ2-7
CASSLVAGGSYNEQFF,TGTGCCAGCAGCTTAGTAGCGGGAGGCTCCTACAATGAGCAGTTCTTC,16,-,TRBD2,TRBV7-7,TRBJ2-1
CASSLRPYNEQFF,TGCGCCAGCAGCTTGAGGCCGTACAATGAGCAGTTCTTC,13,-,-,TRBV5-1,TRBJ2-1
CASSLSANYGYTF,TGTGCCAGCAGCCTCAGTGCTAACTATGGCTACACCTTC,13,-,-,TRBV14,TRBJ1-2
CASSLDRLAVETQYF,TGTGCCAGCAGCTTAGATCGCCTAGCTGTTGAGACCCAGTACTTC,15,-,-,TRBV11-2,TRBJ2-5
CASSAGTSGAYEQYF,TGTGCCAGCAGCGCCGGGACTAGCGGGGCCTACGAGCAGTACTTC,15,-,TRBD2,TRBV9,TRBJ2-7
CSVVPVGIGNEQFF,TGCAGCGTTGTTCCAGTGGGGATAGGGAATGAGCAGTTCTTC,14,-,-,TRBV29-1,TRBJ2-1
CASSFGTAGNQPQHF,TGTGCCAGCAGCTTTGGGACGGCCGGAAATCAGCCCCAGCATTTT,15,-,-,TRBV7-2,TRBJ1-5
CASGELFF,TGTGCCAGCGGGGAGCTGTTTTTT,8,-,-,TRBV19,TRBJ2-2
CSVEDPLGTSGRGTQYF,TGCAGCGTTGAAGATCCCCTCGGGACTAGCGGGAGAGGGACGCAGTATTTT,17,-,TRBD2,TRBV29-1,TRBJ2-3
CASSGTGTDTQYF,TGCGCCAGCAGCGGGACAGGCACAGATACGCAGTATTTT,13,-,TRBD1,TRBV5-1,TRBJ2-3
CASSLGLAGLSSYEQYF,TGTGCCAGCAGCTTGGGACTAGCGGGCCTGAGCTCCTACGAGCAGTACTTC,17,-,TRBD2,TRBV5-6,TRBJ2-7
CASSQLRREGPGEQFF,TGTGCCAGCAGCCAACTCCGGCGGGAGGGGCCTGGGGAGCAGTTCTTC,16,-,TRBD2,TRBV4-2,TRBJ2-1
CASRLEGATFTYEQYF,TGTGCCAGCAGACTGGAGGGCGCCACATTCACCTACGAGCAGTACTTC,16,once,-,TRBV5-6,TRBJ2-7
CSVVLGVEQYF,TGCAGCGTTGTATTAGGGGTCGAGCAGTACTTC,11,-,-,TRBV29-1,TRBJ2-7
CASSYSSSGGKNEQFF,TGTGCCAGCAGTTACTCGAGTAGCGGGGGCAAGAATGAGCAGTTCTTC,16,-,TRBD2,TRBV6-5,TRBJ2-1
CSVEGGSGELFF,TGCAGCGTAGAGGGGGGATCCGGGGAGCTGTTTTTT,12,-,-,TRBV29-1,TRBJ2-2
CASSEAEGLPYEQYF,TGTGCCAGCAGTGAAGCAGAAGGACTACCCTACGAGCAGTACTTC,15,-,-,TRBV6-1,TRBJ2-7
CASSSGQGWEQYF,TGTGCCAGCAGCTCGGGACAGGGATGGGAGCAGTACTTC,13,-,TRBD1,TRBV11-2,TRBJ2-7
CAWSPTEADTGELLF,TGTGCCTGGAGTCCCACCGAGGCGGACACCGGGGAGCTGCTTTTT,15,-,-,TRBV30,TRBJ2-2
CASSSGASNQPQHF,TGTGCCAGCAGTTCAGGAGCTAGCAATCAGCCCCAGCATTTT,14,-,-,TRBV28,TRBJ1-5
CATTEGQGATDTQYF,TGTGCCACCACCGAAGGACAGGGGGCCACAGATACGCAGTATTTT,15,-,TRBD1,TRBV15,TRBJ2-3
CASTTGGHGYTF,TGTGCCAGCACCACCGGGGGGCACGGCTACACCTTC,12,-,-,TRBV27,TRBJ1-2
CASRPTGGTEAFF,TGCGCCAGCCGCCCGACAGGGGGGACTGAAGCTTTCTTT,13,-,TRBD1,TRBV5-1,TRBJ1-1
CASRGSPTYEQYF,TGTGCCAGCAGAGGCAGCCCTACCTACGAGCAGTACTTC,13,few,-,TRBV27,TRBJ2-7
CASSQARGPSTDTQYF,TGCGCCAGCAGCCAAGCCCGGGGCCCTAGCACAGATACGCAGTATTTT,16,few,-,TRBV4-1,TRBJ2-3
CASSPSLAPSYNEQFF,TGTGCCAGTAGTCCGTCTCTAGCTCCCTCCTACAATGAGCAGTTCTTC,16,-,-,TRBV19,TRBJ2-1
CASSLDRGGGGEQFF,TGTGCCAGCAGCTTAGATAGGGGAGGCGGGGGTGAGCAGTTCTTC,15,-,TRBD2,TRBV7-6,TRBJ2-1
CASSLMVGGDQPQHF,TGTGCCAGTAGCCTGATGGTGGGGGGCGATCAGCCCCAGCATTTT,15,-,-,TRBV19,TRBJ1-5
CASSPGNAEQETQYF,TGTGCCAGTAGTCCGGGGAATGCAGAGCAAGAGACCCAGTACTTC,15,-,-,TRBV19,TRBJ2-5
CASSWTHEREQYF,TGTGCCAGTAGTTGGACCCATGAAAGGGAGCAGTACTTC,13,-,-,TRBV19,TRBJ2-7
CSVGLAVSSYEQYF,TGCAGCGTTGGACTAGCCGTTAGCTCCTACGAGCAGTACTTC,14,few,TRBD2,TRBV29-1,TRBJ2-7